The 16 T cell receptor beta chains given below trace back to one sample, sequenced in a study of graft-versus-host responses after intestinal transplantation. Antigen specificity for these receptors is unknown. Some clones are missing from TCRdb's copy, which holds only in-frame ones; the method was immunoSEQ multiplex PCR. The profile shows about 81,000 clones, roughly nine tenths of them singletons. Material: unstimulated CD4+ T cells sorted from spleen or lymph node cells, obtained before intestinal transplant. These receptors all come from a human donor who received an intestinal transplant.

The chain links TRBV5-1 to TRBJ2-3, with D perhaps matching TRBD1 (6 bases). CDR3 length: 14 residues. Trimming removed 5 bases from V and 2 bases from J, with 12 bases in between. Germline V gene sequence: CDR1 SGHRS, CDR2 YFSETQ. The CDR3 coding sequence is TGCGCCAGCAGACCTGGACAGCCCACAGATACGCAGTATTTT. It encodes CASRPGQPTDTQYF.

The chain is built from TRBV5-1 and TRBJ2-1; 9 bases are a match to TRBD2. The germline CDR1 and CDR2 sequences are SGHRS and YFSETQ. J was trimmed by 0 bases and V by 4 bases; bases with no gene match: 2. The length of the CDR3 is 15 residues. The DNA of the CDR3 is TGCGCCAGCAGCAAAGCGGGAGGCTCCTACAATGAGCAGTTCTTC. Translating gives CASSKAGGSYNEQFF.

The chain combines TRBV4-1 with TRBJ1-4, with TRBD1 as a possible D gene (5 bases). This CDR3 has 15 residues. V lost 2 bases to trimming and J lost 4 bases, with 11 bases between them. Germline lookup yields CDR1 MGHRA and CDR2 YSYEKL. The CDR3 nucleotides read TGCGCCAGCAGCCAACTCGGGGGGAGTAATGAAAAACTGTTTTTT. Translation gives CASSQLGGSNEKLFF.

The rearrangement links TRBV10-3 to TRBJ2-3; the match to TRBD2 covers 8 bases. The CDR3 contains 18 residues. Germline trimming cut 0 bases from V and 4 bases from J; bases unmatched to any gene: 12. Germline V lookup: CDR1 ENHRY, CDR2 SYGVKD. The CDR3 DNA reads as TGTGCCATCAGTGAGTCTCGCGGGAGGACCCAAGGGGCAGATACGCAGTATTTT. Translation gives CAISESRGRTQGADTQYF.

By share, this clone counts as medium-sized. This sequence joins TRBV28 and TRBJ2-7; the match to TRBD1 covers 11 bases. V lost 10 bases, J lost 7 bases, and 6 bases stayed unmatched. The CDR3 is 12 amino acids. Germline loops: CDR1 MDHEN, CDR2 SYDVKM. The CDR3 reads CATGQGAQEQYF. CDR3 in DNA: TGTGCCACCGGACAGGGGGCGCAGGAGCAGTACTTC.

The chain has TRBV11-1 and TRBJ2-5; 9 bases line up with TRBD2. The CDR3 has 15 amino acids. With V trimmed by 0 bases and J by 4 bases, 3 bases remained unmatched. Germline CDR1 SGHAT, CDR2 FQDESV (reference sequence). This chain's CDR3 is CASSLASAGGETQYF. CDR3 DNA sequence: TGTGCCAGCAGCTTAGCGTCAGCGGGGGGAGAGACCCAGTACTTC.

This clone was observed a handful of times. The rearrangement links TRBV29-1 to TRBJ2-7, with D possibly being TRBD1 (6 bases). Germline V gene data show CDR1 as SQVTM and CDR2 as ANQGSEA. V was cut by 7 bases and J by 6 bases, with 19 bases left in between. The length of the CDR3 is 13 residues. CDR3 protein: CSAKGYRVGEQYF. The CDR3 DNA sequence: TGCAGCGCGAAGGGGTACAGGGTAGGCGAGCAGTACTTC.

This CDR3 reads CASSRNREGGYTF. CDR3 coding DNA: TGTGCCAGCTCCCGGAACAGGGAGGGTGGCTACACCTTC. V and J are TRBV18 and TRBJ1-2; the D gene is possibly TRBD1 (6 bases). The CDR3 contains 13 residues. The V end was cut by 6 bases, the J end by 7 bases, with 15 bases between. CDR1 is KGHSH and CDR2 is LQKENI in the germline V gene.

The chain has TRBV25-1 and TRBJ2-1; D is possibly TRBD2 (6 bases). From germline, CDR1 is MGHDK and CDR2 SYGVNS. The V end was cut by 1 base, the J end by 4 bases, with 20 bases between. This CDR3 has 18 amino acids. CDR3 protein: CASSELSRVGTRYNEQFF. CDR3 DNA sequence: TGTGCCAGCAGTGAATTAAGCCGGGTCGGGACTCGATACAATGAGCAGTTCTTC.

This clone appeared once. This CDR3 is CASRRDRVYEQYF. Here the CDR3 DNA reads TGTGCCAGCAGGCGGGACAGGGTCTACGAGCAGTACTTC. The chain employs TRBV28 and TRBJ2-7; 9 bases line up with TRBD1. V lost 6 bases, J lost 3 bases, and 3 bases stayed unmatched. This CDR3 is 13 amino acids long. Germline V lookup: CDR1 MDHEN, CDR2 SYDVKM.

V usage is TRBV29-1 and J usage is TRBJ2-1; no clear D gene. The CDR3 consists of 14 residues. The V end was cut by 3 bases, the J end by 4 bases, with 13 bases between. Germline V gene sequence: CDR1 SQVTM, CDR2 ANQGSEA. The CDR3 sequence is CSVEPRLRYNEQFF. The CDR3 coding sequence is TGCAGCGTTGAGCCTAGGCTGAGATACAATGAGCAGTTCTTC.

This clone came up a few times. CDR3 protein: CASKSYGYTF. CDR3 DNA: TGTGCCAGCAAGAGCTATGGCTACACCTTC. The gene calls are TRBV28 and TRBJ1-2; the D is unclear. Trimming stripped 7 bases from V and 4 bases from J, with 4 bases between. The CDR3 runs to 10 residues. Germline CDR1 is MDHEN and CDR2 is SYDVKM.

This sequence joins TRBV5-4 and TRBJ2-6, with no clear D. Trimming cost V 2 bases and J 0 bases, with 9 bases left between them. The CDR3 sequence is 16 residues long. Germline-derived CDR1 and CDR2 are SGHNT and YYREEE (reference sequence). The CDR3 region is CASSFRRGSGANVLTF. CDR3 nucleotides: TGTGCCAGCAGCTTCCGGAGAGGCTCTGGGGCCAACGTCCTGACTTTC.

The chain is built from TRBV6-6 and TRBJ1-2; the D gene is possibly TRBD1 (5 bases). V was pared by 6 bases and J by 4 bases, with 18 bases between. This CDR3 spans 15 amino acids. Per the germline V gene, CDR1 is MNHNY and CDR2 is SVGAGI (reference sequence). The CDR3 sequence: CASSPSLDSLYGYTF. The CDR3 DNA reads TGTGCCAGCAGCCCTAGTCTCGACAGTCTCTATGGCTACACCTTC.

The rearrangement links TRBV6-1 to TRBJ1-1; TRBD1 is a possible D gene (5 bases). The CDR3 spans 13 residues. The germline V and J ends were trimmed by 6 bases and 0 bases, with 8 bases remaining between them. The V gene's germline CDR1 is MNHNS and CDR2 SASEGT. CDR3 nucleotide sequence: TGTGCCAGCAGAGAGACAGTGAACACTGAAGCTTTCTTT. Protein product: CASRETVNTEAFF.

The rearrangement links TRBV28 to TRBJ1-5; 10 nucleotides line up with TRBD1. CDR1 MDHEN and CDR2 SYDVKM come from the germline V gene. The CDR3 sequence is 15 residues long. J was trimmed by 3 bases and V by 7 bases; bases with no gene match: 6. The CDR3 reads CASTPGQGNNQPQHF. For the CDR3, the DNA is TGTGCCAGCACTCCGGGACAGGGGAACAATCAGCCCCAGCATTTT.